These 5 T cell receptor beta chains were all obtained from the same sample, sequenced in a study of shared clonotypes between healthy human individuals. TCRdb's table, derived via immunoSEQ multiplex PCR, lists solely in-frame clones and lacks some. The profile covers a few hundred thousand clones, with 97% appearing a single time and less than 0.065% taken by the ten largest. The sequenced material came from naive CD4+ T cells sorted from blood. Subset defined: CD45RA+ positively selected. The receptors were sampled from a woman between 25 and 40 years old in good health.

V usage is TRBV7-9 and J usage is TRBJ2-1; perhaps TRBD1 as D (6 bases). CDR1 is SEHNR, CDR2 FQNEAQ, per germline (reference sequence). The CDR3 sequence is 15 residues long. Trimming stripped 6 bases from V and 0 bases from J, with 12 bases between. CDR3 loop: CASRRQDNSYNEQFF. Here the CDR3 DNA reads TGTGCCAGCAGACGACAGGATAACTCCTACAATGAGCAGTTCTTC.

J is TRBJ2-1 and V is TRBV27, with 8 bases lining up with TRBD2. Germline lookup yields CDR1 MNHEY and CDR2 SMNVEV (reference sequence). Trimming took 6 bases from V and 2 from J; bases not matched to a gene: 3. This CDR3 comprises 14 residues. CDR3 nucleotide sequence: TGTGCCAGCAGCGGGAGGGCCCCCTACAATGAGCAGTTCTTC. It yields the protein CASSGRAPYNEQFF.

The V gene is TRBV19, the J gene TRBJ2-2; TRBD1 is a possible D gene (5 bases). The V end lost 3 bases, the J end lost 6 bases, and 14 bases lay between the germline ends. Germline CDR1 is LNHDA and CDR2 is SQIVND (reference sequence). This CDR3 has 15 residues. The CDR3 protein is CASSMGRVLAGELFF. The CDR3 nucleotides are TGTGCCAGTAGTATGGGCAGGGTTTTGGCCGGGGAGCTGTTTTTT.

The chain uses TRBV6-5 and TRBJ2-7; TRBD1 agrees at 7 bases. V was clipped by 8 bases and J by 1 base; unmatched bases: 2. Germline-derived CDR1 and CDR2 are MNHEY and SVGAGI. This CDR3 is built from 12 residues. The CDR3 loop is CASRDRSYEQYF. The CDR3 DNA reads TGTGCCAGCCGGGACAGATCCTACGAGCAGTACTTC.

This sequence joins TRBV2 and TRBJ2-1, with 7 bases lining up with TRBD2. Germline V gives CDR1 SNHLY, CDR2 FYNNEI. The CDR3 runs to 13 residues. The V gene end was trimmed by 7 bases and the J gene end by 2 bases; junction bases not matched to a gene: 2. CDR3: CASTSGTYNEQFF. The DNA of the CDR3 is TGTGCCAGCACTAGCGGAACCTACAATGAGCAGTTCTTC.